A selection of T cell receptor beta chains follows, all from one sample in a study of early T cells in non-severe SARS-CoV-2 infection. From the 5' RACE reads, TCRdb called clonotypes with MiXCR, one entry per CDR3 protein. The sample has just under 85,000 distinct CDR3 sequences; more than 9% are singletons. This specimen was whole blood, taken at baseline. The receptor set was obtained from an adult who was a healthcare worker with PCR-confirmed SARS-CoV-2 infection or an uninfected control (not recorded which). CDR3s include the opening cysteine and the closing phenylalanine or tryptophan. The D gene is left open where the match is weak. For some rows the clone size is stated as once, few or many, or as a class when expanded; others skip it.

- TRBJ2-5 TRBD2 TRBV2 CASSQGTSGQETQYF TGTGCCAGCAGTCAAGGGACTAGCGGCCAAGAGACCCAGTACTTC
- TRBJ2-4 - TRBV5-1 CASSWGYGSAPIAKNIQYF TGCGCCAGCAGCTGGGGTTACGGGAGTGCCCCGATAGCCAAAAACATTCAGTACTTC
- TRBJ2-3 TRBD2 TRBV27 CASSSLGLVGTDTQYF TGTGCCAGCAGTTCCCTCGGACTAGTGGGCACAGATACGCAGTATTTT
few TRBJ1-5 TRBD1 TRBV28 CASRGQVTNQPQHF TGTGCCAGCAGGGGACAGGTAACCAATCAGCCCCAGCATTTT
- TRBJ2-1 - TRBV29-1 CSVRGFQTNNEQFF TGCAGCGTTAGGGGATTCCAAACGAACAATGAGCAGTTCTTC
- TRBJ2-7 TRBD1 TRBV4-2 CASSQDLRTGGINEQYF TGTGCCAGCAGCCAAGATTTAAGGACAGGGGGGATCAACGAGCAGTACTTC
- TRBJ2-5 - TRBV12-3/TRBV12-4 CASSLRRGETQYF TGTGCCAGCAGTTTACGCAGGGGAGAGACCCAGTACTTC
few TRBJ2-2 - TRBV3-1 CASSPPGAGELFF TGTGCCAGCAGCCCACCTGGGGCCGGGGAGCTGTTTTTT
few TRBJ2-3 - TRBV12-3/TRBV12-4 CASSPRVSTDTQYF TGTGCCAGCAGTCCAAGGGTGAGCACAGATACGCAGTATTTT
few TRBJ2-3 TRBD2 TRBV5-4 CASSRGAGAITDTQYF TGTGCCAGCAGCAGAGGAGCGGGAGCTATCACAGATACGCAGTATTTT
- TRBJ2-7 TRBD2 TRBV7-9 CASSSATSGRVSYEQYF TGTGCCAGCAGCTCCGCGACTAGCGGGAGGGTCTCCTACGAGCAGTACTTC
few TRBJ2-1 - TRBV7-6 CASSLRARRYNEQFF TGTGCCAGCAGCCTCCGTGCCCGTCGATACAATGAGCAGTTCTTC
few TRBJ2-2 - TRBV4-1 CASSQDRGATGELFF TGCGCCAGCAGCCAAGACAGGGGGGCGACCGGGGAGCTGTTTTTT
- TRBJ1-2 - TRBV5-1 CASSPPQGFGYTF TGCGCCAGCAGTCCACCGCAGGGATTTGGCTACACCTTC
many TRBJ2-2 - TRBV6-1 CASSLLGETGELFF TGTGCCAGCAGTTTACTGGGCGAAACCGGGGAGCTGTTTTTT
many TRBJ2-7 - TRBV7-9 CASSQGPRHEQYF TGTGCCAGCAGCCAGGGGCCTCGGCACGAGCAGTACTTC
- TRBJ2-7 - TRBV10-3 CAISAGGATSYEQYF TGTGCCATCAGTGCAGGCGGGGCTACCTCCTACGAGCAGTACTTC
few TRBJ1-4 TRBD1 TRBV7-9 CASSLDGQATNEKLFF TGTGCCAGCAGCTTAGATGGACAGGCAACTAATGAAAAACTGTTTTTT
few TRBJ2-2 TRBD2 TRBV7-2 CASSIDGRGTGELFF TGTGCCAGCAGCATCGATGGGCGGGGGACCGGGGAGCTGTTTTTT
few TRBJ2-5 - TRBV6-6 CAVRVNQETQYF TGTGCCGTCAGGGTCAACCAAGAGACCCAGTACTTC
- TRBJ2-7 - TRBV20-1 CSARDSEYYEQYF TGCAGTGCTAGGGACAGTGAGTATTACGAGCAGTACTTC
many TRBJ2-7 - TRBV2 CASIPPASTSYEQYF TGTGCCAGCATTCCCCCGGCTAGCACCTCCTACGAGCAGTACTTC